These T cell receptor beta chains were read from a single sample in a study of CD8+ T cells in alopecia areata. Assay used: immunoSEQ multiplex PCR; TCRdb lists only in-frame clones, some missing. The data contain 170,000 or so clones, around three fifths of them singletons. Sequences were derived from CD8+ T cells sorted from blood, sampled at week 24, from a patient treated with tofacitinib. These receptors were obtained from a human donor with alopecia areata. Both conserved end residues are part of each CDR3. Fields, in order: clone size, V gene, CDR3 length, CDR3 protein. The size field is filled for only some rows; it gives once, few, many or a size class.

once | TRBV13 | 14 | CASSVRQKNTEAFF
. | TRBV7-9 | 13 | CASSQTDHQPQHF
few | TRBV29-1 | 13 | CSVHRATNTEAFF
. | TRBV13 | 16 | CASSSPRQGIDYGYTF
. | TRBV27 | 17 | CASSRRGTTDYNSPLHF
few | TRBV7-8 | 16 | CASSWTHRDSNQPQHF
few | TRBV2 | 16 | CASSEASRGKTGELFF
few | TRBV7-9 | 13 | CASKSLTANIQYF
. | TRBV29-1 | 16 | CSVEDSTGVNTGELFF
. | TRBV9 | 13 | CASSVWSTDTQYF
. | TRBV29-1 | 13 | CSVEQGFGNTIYF